The 18 T cell receptor beta chains presented below share a single source sample, sequenced in a study of OX40 agonist ivuxolimab in advanced cancers. The library was made by the immunoSEQ multiplex PCR assay. TCRdb's version of the immuneACCESS table is confined to in-frame rearrangements and falls short of the full clone set. An unresolved V gene accounts for under half of the shortfall where checked; the remainder is of unknown origin. The sample contains about 44,000 clones, around 90% of them found a single time. Around 50% of the sample is taken by the ten largest. The sequencing used CD4+ or CD8+ T cells sorted from blood, collected in a trial of the OX40 agonist ivuxolimab. All receptors derive from an adult with an advanced solid tumor such as melanoma, head and neck, liver or kidney cancer.

The chain employs TRBV9 and TRBJ2-3; 8 bases fit TRBD1. This CDR3 contains 15 residues. The germline V gene has CDR1 SGDLS and CDR2 YYNGEE. J lost 4 bases, V lost 3 bases, and 7 bases had no gene match. This chain's CDR3 is CASSGTGGISDTQYF. CDR3 DNA sequence: TGTGCCAGCAGCGGTACAGGGGGTATTTCAGATACGCAGTATTTT.

This chain uses TRBV29-1 with TRBJ2-3; D might be TRBD2 (6 bases). Trimming shortened V by 5 bases and J by 3 bases, and 18 bases separated the two germline ends. CDR1 and CDR2 (germline): SQVTM, ANQGSEA. CDR3 length: 15 amino acids. CDR3: CSVSRDGGVTDTQYF. The CDR3 DNA reads as TGCAGCGTTTCGCGGGACGGCGGGGTAACAGATACGCAGTATTTT.

The chain recombines TRBV6-6 with TRBJ1-2; D is unclear. Looked up from germline, CDR1 is MNHNY and CDR2 is SVGAGI (reference sequence). The ends were cut back, 0 bases at V and 3 bases at J, with 11 bases in the middle. The CDR3 runs 15 residues. CDR3 sequence: CASSYSRHSDYGYTF. The DNA of the CDR3 is TGTGCCAGCAGTTACTCAAGGCACTCAGACTATGGCTACACCTTC.

The V gene is TRBV5-6, the J gene TRBJ1-5; no definite D call. Germline V CDR1 and CDR2: SGHDT, YYEEEE. The CDR3 runs to 14 residues. V was shortened by 1 base and J by 4 bases, with 9 bases between the two germline ends. DNA of the CDR3: TGTGCCAGCAGCTTGTGGGGAGGGAATCAGCCCCAGCATTTT. It translates to CASSLWGGNQPQHF. The entire variable domain, with the rest obtained from reference TRBV5-6 and TRBJ1-5, is as follows: DAGVTQSPTHLIKTRGQQVTLRCSPKSGHDTVSWYQQALGQGPQFIFQYYEEEERQRGNFPDRFSGHQFPNYSSELNVNALLLGDSALYLCASSLWGGNQPQHFGDGTRLSIL.

The rearrangement uses TRBV4-1 and TRBJ2-5; D gene ambiguous. V shed 0 bases and J shed 1 base, with 9 bases lying between them. In germline, CDR1 is MGHRA, CDR2 YSYEKL. There are 15 residues in the CDR3. CDR3 loop: CASSQELVPQETQYF. CDR3 coding DNA: TGCGCCAGCAGCCAAGAATTAGTCCCCCAAGAGACCCAGTACTTC.

This clone was recorded once. V usage is TRBV2 and J usage is TRBJ1-2, with TRBD1 identical over 10 bases. J gave up 3 bases and V 11 bases, and 6 bases lay outside the gene matches. The length of the CDR3 is 13 residues. Germline V gene lookup returns CDR1 SNHLY and CDR2 FYNNEI. CDR3 protein: CAVRGTGDYGYTF. The CDR3 coding sequence is TGTGCCGTTCGGGGGACAGGGGACTATGGCTACACCTTC.

The chain recombines TRBV21-1 with TRBJ2-2. TRBV21-1 is marked as a pseudogene. The CDR3 contains 14 residues. DNA of the CDR3: TGTGCCAGCAGCAACGTCAAGTGGACCGGGGAGCTGTTTTTT. It specifies CASSNVKWTGELFF.

The J gene is TRBJ2-5, the V gene TRBV9, with unresolved D. The CDR3 length is 14 residues. Germline CDR1 is SGDLS and CDR2 is YYNGEE. V lost 2 bases, J lost 1 base, and 9 bases lay in between. CDR3 DNA sequence: TGTGCCAGCAGCGTCCCCGGAAGCCAAGAGACCCAGTACTTC. This gives the protein CASSVPGSQETQYF.

This clone was recorded only once. The V call is TRBV15, the J call TRBJ2-3, with 12 nucleotides matching TRBD2. The ends lost 0 bases at V and 5 bases at J; junction bases unmatched: 6. The CDR3 runs to 17 residues. Germline V gene lookup returns CDR1 LNHNV and CDR2 YYDKDF (reference sequence). The CDR3: CATSRDRPSGGEDTQYF. The CDR3 nucleotides read TGTGCCACCAGCAGAGATCGACCTAGCGGGGGGGAAGATACGCAGTATTTT.

The chain carries TRBV6-1 and TRBJ2-5; 7 bases agree with TRBD2. This CDR3 is built from 15 residues. V lost 4 bases to trimming and J lost 3 bases; unmatched junction nucleotides: 8. Looked up from germline, CDR1 is MNHNS and CDR2 is SASEGT. The CDR3 DNA sequence: TGTGCCAGCAGTGCCATTGGGGGGGGAAAAGAGACCCAGTACTTC. This gives the protein CASSAIGGGKETQYF.

This chain connects TRBV7-7 to TRBJ2-7; 8 nucleotides agree with TRBD2. Germline V lookup: CDR1 SSHAT, CDR2 FNYEAQ (reference sequence). This CDR3 comprises 14 residues. J gave up 3 bases and V 4 bases, and 5 bases lay outside the gene matches. As DNA, the CDR3 is TGTGCCAGCAGCTCCGGGAGGGGGAGCTACGAGCAGTACTTC. Translation: CASSSGRGSYEQYF. Combining the CDR3 with reference TRBV7-7 and TRBJ2-7 gives the whole variable domain GAGVSQSPRYKVTKRGQDVTLRCDPISSHATLYWYQQALGQGPEFLTYFNYEAQPDKSGLPSDRFSAERPEGSISTLTIQRTEQRDSAMYRCASSSGRGSYEQYFGPGTRLTVT.

J is TRBJ1-5 and V is TRBV6-5, with D unclear. The V end lost 6 bases, the J end lost 0 bases, and 6 bases lay between the germline ends. In germline, CDR1 is MNHEY, CDR2 SVGAGI. This CDR3 is 13 amino acids long. CDR3 bases: TGTGCCAGCAGCGTAAATAGCAATCAGCCCCAGCATTTT. The encoded protein is CASSVNSNQPQHF.

The count of this clone is one. This chain links TRBV4-2 with TRBJ2-5; D uncertain. CDR1 is LGHNA, CDR2 YNFKEQ, per germline. The CDR3 loop spans 15 amino acids. Trimming removed 0 bases from V and 1 base from J, with 9 bases in between. In DNA form, the CDR3 reads TGTGCCAGCAGCCAAGATCCTGGGGTCCAAGAGACCCAGTACTTC. Its protein product is CASSQDPGVQETQYF.

V is TRBV5-6 and J is TRBJ2-7, with 7 bases aligning to TRBD1. The germline CDR1 and CDR2 sequences are SGHDT and YYEEEE. This CDR3 is built from 13 residues. J lost 3 bases, V lost 4 bases, and 4 bases had no gene match. In DNA form, the CDR3 reads TGTGCCAGCAGCCTGGGACAGTTCTACGAGCAGTACTTC. Encoded protein: CASSLGQFYEQYF.

The rearrangement uses TRBV5-4 and TRBJ1-1; a weak D match, TRBD1 (6 bases). From germline, CDR1 is SGHNT and CDR2 YYREEE (reference sequence). The CDR3 totals 18 residues. V lost 4 bases and J 3 bases, leaving 25 bases between the germline ends. CDR3 amino acids: CASSHRTGPPKEHTEAFF. DNA of the CDR3: TGTGCCAGCAGCCACCGTACAGGGCCTCCTAAAGAACACACTGAAGCTTTCTTT.

The chain recombines TRBV18 with TRBJ2-1; no reliable D call. In germline, CDR1 is KGHSH, CDR2 LQKENI. This CDR3 has 12 amino acids. V dropped 2 bases and J dropped 5 bases, with 4 bases sitting between them. The CDR3 nucleotides read TGTGCCAGCTCACCAGAGAACAATGAGCAGTTCTTC. This sequence encodes CASSPENNEQFF.

The chain joins TRBV25-1 to TRBJ2-7; D call uncertain. V lost 4 bases to trimming and J lost 4 bases, with 8 bases between them. CDR1 is MGHDK and CDR2 is SYGVNS in the germline V gene. There are 12 residues in the CDR3. CDR3 DNA sequence: TGTGCCAGCAGTGTGGGCATTTACGAGCAGTACTTC. Protein product: CASSVGIYEQYF.

This sequence joins TRBV7-9 and TRBJ2-7, with 9 bases matching TRBD1. The CDR3 has 15 residues. The V segment lost 1 base and the J segment 5 bases; nucleotides outside the gene matches: 6. Germline lookup yields CDR1 SEHNR and CDR2 FQNEAQ (reference sequence). As DNA, the CDR3 is TGTGCCAGCAGCTTAGGAGGGACAGGGCAGCACGAGCAGTACTTC. Amino acid sequence: CASSLGGTGQHEQYF.